This TCR beta chain was found in a study of CD8+ T cells in alopecia areata. After isolation, RNA underwent reverse transcription to generate cDNA as the sequencing template. Data came from immunoSEQ multiplex PCR; TCRdb stores just in-frame clones and leaves some out. The sample contains some 200,000 clones, more than 55% of which appear only once. Trimming shortened V by 0 bases and J by 1 base, and 10 bases separated the two germline ends. This CDR3 region has 15 residues. Germline CDR1 and CDR2: GTSNPN and SVGIG (reference sequence). Treatment here: oral pan-JAK inhibitor, 5-10 mg twice daily. Points from the study as a whole: Tofacitinib produced a significant decrease in scalp clonality and in expanded CD8+ clones among the top 100. Sequencing of scalp samples also includes resident alphabeta T cells from normal skin. Baseline CD8+ expansion's link to response remains uncertain, as there was one nonresponder.

About this clone itself: Its specificity is unknown.

This TCR was sampled from a human donor with alopecia areata. Here the sequenced sample was CD4+ T cells sorted from blood, taken at week 4, from a patient treated with tofacitinib. This chain joins TRBV30 and TRBJ1-5; maybe TRBD1 (5 bases). The CDR3 DNA is TGTGCCTGGAGTGTTGGGGGACCGAGCAATCAGCCCCAGCATTTT. It translates to CAWSVGGPSNQPQHF.